This T cell receptor beta chain was captured in a study of cytomegalovirus exposure and HLA in healthy donors. Notes on this clone: Its matching antigen is unknown.

The CDR3 is 13 amino acids. V gave up 3 bases and J gave up 0 bases, with 5 bases separating them. CDR1 is LNHNV and CDR2 is YYDKDF in the germline V gene (reference sequence). In the PCR, 60 Vbeta and 13 Jbeta primers were used. Sequenced by immunoSEQ multiplex PCR; TCRdb stores in-frame clones only, minus some. The sample consists of some 120,000 clones, approximately 80% of them appearing once. Notes on the study in general: Among TCR beta chains, those listed as cytomegalovirus-associated numbered over 150.

Sequencing used PBMCs. The sequence came from a man aged 35 to 55 in good health and CMV-seronegative. The V gene is TRBV15, the J gene TRBJ2-5, with a possible D match to TRBD1 (5 bases). As DNA, the CDR3 is TGTGCCACCAGCAGGGACAACCAAGAGACCCAGTACTTC. Translating gives CATSRDNQETQYF.